Listed below are T cell receptor beta chains from one sample, sequenced in a study of shared clonotypes between healthy human individuals. Measured with immunoSEQ multiplex PCR; TCRdb has only the in-frame clones, and not every one. The table has approximately 530,000 clones, 95% to 96% seen once. Source material: naive CD4+ T cells sorted from blood. The source is a woman aged 25 to 39 in good health. The CDR3 runs from the conserved cysteine through the conserved F or W. D genes are given only for firm matches. Some rows mark clone size as missing; the rest say once, few, many or name a class of expanded clone.

v_call: TRBV7-8
clone_size: .
d_call: .
j_call: TRBJ2-1
cdr3_nt: TGTGCCAGCAGCTTAGGTATAGCGGCCTACAATGAGCAGTTCTTC
cdr3_aa: CASSLGIAAYNEQFF

v_call: TRBV7-8
clone_size: .
d_call: .
j_call: TRBJ2-3
cdr3_nt: TGTGCCAGCGACAGTCGCCGACTAGAGCCCACAGATACGCAGTATTTT
cdr3_aa: CASDSRRLEPTDTQYF

v_call: TRBV9
clone_size: once
d_call: .
j_call: TRBJ2-3
cdr3_nt: TGTGCCAGCACCAGTAGCGGTACTAGCACAGATACGCAGTATTTT
cdr3_aa: CASTSSGTSTDTQYF

v_call: TRBV28
clone_size: .
d_call: .
j_call: TRBJ1-3
cdr3_nt: TGTGCCAGCAGTTTATCTGGATACTCTGGAAACACCATATATTTT
cdr3_aa: CASSLSGYSGNTIYF

v_call: TRBV25-1
clone_size: .
d_call: .
j_call: TRBJ1-4
cdr3_nt: TGTGCCAGCAGTGTACAGGGCACTGCAAAGAATGAAAAACTGTTTTTT
cdr3_aa: CASSVQGTAKNEKLFF

v_call: TRBV7-3
clone_size: .
d_call: .
j_call: TRBJ1-1
cdr3_nt: TGTGCCAGCAGCTTAACTAAGGGGCTGAACACTGAAGCTTTCTTT
cdr3_aa: CASSLTKGLNTEAFF

v_call: TRBV5-1
clone_size: .
d_call: TRBD1
j_call: TRBJ2-7
cdr3_nt: TGCGCCAGCAGCTCAAACAGGGGTAACGAGCAGTACTTC
cdr3_aa: CASSSNRGNEQYF

v_call: TRBV5-4
clone_size: .
d_call: .
j_call: TRBJ1-2
cdr3_nt: TGTGCCAGCAGCTCGCAGGGTCTTAACTATGGCTACACCTTC
cdr3_aa: CASSSQGLNYGYTF

v_call: TRBV27
clone_size: .
d_call: .
j_call: TRBJ2-7
cdr3_nt: TGTGCCAGCAGGCGCGGACAGTACCCCTACGAGCAGTACTTC
cdr3_aa: CASRRGQYPYEQYF

v_call: TRBV30
clone_size: .
d_call: .
j_call: TRBJ1-5
cdr3_nt: TGTGCCTGGAGTGTACTAACGGCAACTCAGCCCCAGCATTTT
cdr3_aa: CAWSVLTATQPQHF

v_call: TRBV18
clone_size: .
d_call: .
j_call: TRBJ1-1
cdr3_nt: TGTGCCAGCTCGACAAGGAAAGACACTGAAGCTTTCTTT
cdr3_aa: CASSTRKDTEAFF

v_call: TRBV10-3
clone_size: .
d_call: TRBD2
j_call: TRBJ2-3
cdr3_nt: TGTGCCATCAGTGCCGGGACTAGCGGGAGTGATACGCAGTATTTT
cdr3_aa: CAISAGTSGSDTQYF

v_call: TRBV5-1
clone_size: .
d_call: TRBD2
j_call: TRBJ2-2
cdr3_nt: TGCGCCAGCAGCCCCGTTTTGACTAGCGGGACCGGGGAGCTGTTTTTT
cdr3_aa: CASSPVLTSGTGELFF

v_call: TRBV5-4
clone_size: .
d_call: TRBD2
j_call: TRBJ2-7
cdr3_nt: TGTGCCAGCAGCTCACTAGCGGGAGTCGCCGAGCAGTACTTC
cdr3_aa: CASSSLAGVAEQYF

v_call: TRBV7-9
clone_size: .
d_call: .
j_call: TRBJ1-4
cdr3_nt: TGTGCCAGCAGCTTTTTCAGTGCAACTAATGAAAAACTGTTTTTT
cdr3_aa: CASSFFSATNEKLFF

v_call: TRBV19
clone_size: .
d_call: .
j_call: TRBJ2-6
cdr3_nt: TGTGCCAGTAGTATTTGGGTCCCTGGGGCCAACGTCCTGACTTTC
cdr3_aa: CASSIWVPGANVLTF

v_call: TRBV7-2
clone_size: .
d_call: .
j_call: TRBJ2-1
cdr3_nt: TGTGCCAGCAGCTTAGCGCTGGGGTCTGGGTCATACAATGAGCAGTTCTTC
cdr3_aa: CASSLALGSGSYNEQFF

v_call: TRBV18
clone_size: .
d_call: .
j_call: TRBJ2-5
cdr3_nt: TGTGCCAGCTCACCATCCGGCGCGCTACAAGAGACCCAGTACTTC
cdr3_aa: CASSPSGALQETQYF

v_call: TRBV28
clone_size: .
d_call: .
j_call: TRBJ1-3
cdr3_nt: TGTGCCAGCAGCTTTGTCGGGGCTGGAAACACCATATATTTT
cdr3_aa: CASSFVGAGNTIYF

v_call: TRBV30
clone_size: .
d_call: .
j_call: TRBJ1-3
cdr3_nt: TGTGCCTGGAGTGCCAGGGGAAACACCATATATTTT
cdr3_aa: CAWSARGNTIYF

v_call: TRBV5-3
clone_size: .
d_call: .
j_call: TRBJ1-2
cdr3_nt: TGTGCCAGCAGCTTGGTCCCGGGCCCCTATGGCTACACCTTC
cdr3_aa: CASSLVPGPYGYTF

v_call: TRBV5-1
clone_size: .
d_call: .
j_call: TRBJ1-6
cdr3_nt: TGCGCCATCCCCTCGGGACGTTTCTCACCCCTCCACTTT
cdr3_aa: CAIPSGRFSPLHF

v_call: TRBV6-5
clone_size: .
d_call: TRBD2
j_call: TRBJ2-1
cdr3_nt: TGTGCCAGCAGCGTAGCGGGAGGGAAGAATGAGCAGTTCTTC
cdr3_aa: CASSVAGGKNEQFF

v_call: TRBV6-5
clone_size: once
d_call: TRBD1
j_call: TRBJ2-7
cdr3_nt: TGTGCCAGCAAGGACAGGGGATACGAGCAGTACTTC
cdr3_aa: CASKDRGYEQYF

v_call: TRBV18
clone_size: once
d_call: .
j_call: TRBJ1-3
cdr3_nt: TGTGCCAGCTCACACCCGGGACACGGAAACACCATATATTTT
cdr3_aa: CASSHPGHGNTIYF

v_call: TRBV2
clone_size: .
d_call: .
j_call: TRBJ1-5
cdr3_nt: TGTGCCAGCAGACAAGAGGTGGAGGGCAATCAGCCCCAGCATTTT
cdr3_aa: CASRQEVEGNQPQHF

v_call: TRBV10-3
clone_size: .
d_call: TRBD2
j_call: TRBJ2-3
cdr3_nt: TGTGCCACCGGACTAGCGGGAGCAGATACGCAGTATTTT
cdr3_aa: CATGLAGADTQYF

v_call: TRBV7-9
clone_size: .
d_call: .
j_call: TRBJ1-4
cdr3_nt: TGTGCCAGCAGCTTAAGAGGGCAGGCTAATGAAAAACTGTTTTTT
cdr3_aa: CASSLRGQANEKLFF

v_call: TRBV4-2
clone_size: .
d_call: TRBD2
j_call: TRBJ2-1
cdr3_nt: TGTGCCAGCAGTCGAAGCAGCATAGCGGGAATCAATGAGCAGTTCTTC
cdr3_aa: CASSRSSIAGINEQFF

v_call: TRBV2
clone_size: .
d_call: TRBD2
j_call: TRBJ2-3
cdr3_nt: TGTGCCAGCCGGCGGGAGGGCAGGTCAGATACGCAGTATTTT
cdr3_aa: CASRREGRSDTQYF